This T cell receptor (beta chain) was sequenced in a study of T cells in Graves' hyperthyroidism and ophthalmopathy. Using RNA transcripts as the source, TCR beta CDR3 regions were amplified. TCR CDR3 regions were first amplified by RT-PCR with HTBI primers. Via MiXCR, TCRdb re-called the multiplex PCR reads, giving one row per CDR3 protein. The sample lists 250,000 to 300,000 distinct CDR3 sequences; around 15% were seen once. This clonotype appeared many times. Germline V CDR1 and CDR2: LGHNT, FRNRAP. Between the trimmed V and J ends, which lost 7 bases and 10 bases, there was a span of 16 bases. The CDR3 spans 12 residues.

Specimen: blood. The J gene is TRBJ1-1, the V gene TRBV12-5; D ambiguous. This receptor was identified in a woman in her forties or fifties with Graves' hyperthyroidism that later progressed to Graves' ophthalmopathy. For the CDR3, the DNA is TGTGCTAGTGCCATGGACCTAGCTCGAGCTTTCTTT. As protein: CASAMDLARAFF.